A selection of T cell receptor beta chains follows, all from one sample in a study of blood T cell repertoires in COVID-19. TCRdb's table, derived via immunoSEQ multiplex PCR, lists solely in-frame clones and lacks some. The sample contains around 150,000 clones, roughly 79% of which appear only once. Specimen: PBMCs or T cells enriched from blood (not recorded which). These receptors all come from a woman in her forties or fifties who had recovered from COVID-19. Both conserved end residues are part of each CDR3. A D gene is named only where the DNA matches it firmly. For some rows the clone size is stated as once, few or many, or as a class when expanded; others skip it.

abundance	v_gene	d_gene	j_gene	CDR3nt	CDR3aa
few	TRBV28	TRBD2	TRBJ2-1	TGTGCCAGCAGCGGGACTAGCGTGAACAATGAGCAGTTCTTC	CASSGTSVNNEQFF
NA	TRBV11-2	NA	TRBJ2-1	TGTGCCAGCAGCTTAGTTCCGGGATACAATGAGCAGTTCTTC	CASSLVPGYNEQFF
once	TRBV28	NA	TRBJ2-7	TGTGCCAGCAGTCTCGCCGGCGCGGTACTTGCCTACGAGCAGTACTTC	CASSLAGAVLAYEQYF
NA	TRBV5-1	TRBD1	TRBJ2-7	TGCGCCAGCAGCTTGGGGTCGGCGTCCGGAAGGGGGCTTTTAAGTATGGAGCAGTACTTC	CASSLGSASGRGLLSMEQYF
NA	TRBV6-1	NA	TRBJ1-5	TGTGCCAGCAGTGAAGGCAGCGGGGCCCAGCCCCAGCATTTT	CASSEGSGAQPQHF
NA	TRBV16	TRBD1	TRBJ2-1	TGTGCCAGCAGCCTGACAGGGGGTCCGGGGAATGAGCAGTTCTTC	CASSLTGGPGNEQFF
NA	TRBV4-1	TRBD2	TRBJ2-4	TGCGCCAGCAGCCAGCAAAATAGCGGGGGGGCTGCCAAAAACATTCAGTACTTC	CASSQQNSGGAAKNIQYF
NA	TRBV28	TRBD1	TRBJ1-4	TGTGCCAGCAGTCCCGGACAGGGCCTTTTAGAAAAACTGTTTTTT	CASSPGQGLLEKLFF
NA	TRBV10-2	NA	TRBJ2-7	TGCGCCAGCAGTGAATACCAGGGCACCTACGAGCAGTACTTC	CASSEYQGTYEQYF
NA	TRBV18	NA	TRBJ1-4	TGTGCCAGCTCACTCCCGGTTAATGAAAAACTGTTTTTT	CASSLPVNEKLFF
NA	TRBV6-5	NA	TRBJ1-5	TGTGCCAGCAGTTACGGGGGAGGGAGCAATCAGCCCCAGCATTTT	CASSYGGGSNQPQHF
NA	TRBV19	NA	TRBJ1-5	TGTGCCAGTAGTATAGATTCGGGGGGACGTCAGCCCCAGCATTTT	CASSIDSGGRQPQHF
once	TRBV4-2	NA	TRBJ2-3	TGTGCCAGCAGCCGACAGGGCACAGATACGCAGTATTTT	CASSRQGTDTQYF
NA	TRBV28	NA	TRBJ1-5	TGTGCCAGCAGTTTAGGGGGCTATTGGGCAAATCAGCCCCAGCATTTT	CASSLGGYWANQPQHF
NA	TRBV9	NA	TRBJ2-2	TGTGCCAGCAGCGTTGTAGCTAGAGCGAACACCGGGGAGCTGTTTTTT	CASSVVARANTGELFF
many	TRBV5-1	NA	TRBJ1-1	TGCGCCAGCAGCTTGAGTTTAGGACAGCCTGAAGCTTTCTTT	CASSLSLGQPEAFF
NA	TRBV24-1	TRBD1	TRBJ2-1	TGTGCCACCAGTGGTAAACAGGGGAGAGACGAGCAGTTCTTC	CATSGKQGRDEQFF
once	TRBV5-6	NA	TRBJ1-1	TGTGCCAGCAGCGTGATTAGCTCCAGAGAAGCTTTCTTT	CASSVISSREAFF
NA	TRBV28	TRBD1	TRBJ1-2	TGTGCCAGCAGTCGCCAGGGGGCGTTTGGCTACACCTTC	CASSRQGAFGYTF
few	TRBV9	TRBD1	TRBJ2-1	TGTGCCAGCAGCGCGCCGGGACAGGGGGATGAGCAGTTCTTC	CASSAPGQGDEQFF
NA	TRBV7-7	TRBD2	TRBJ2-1	TGTGCCAGCAGCCAAGGGACTAGCGGAAACAATGAGCAGTTCTTC	CASSQGTSGNNEQFF
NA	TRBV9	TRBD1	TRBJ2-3	TGTGCCAGCAGCGTAGCCCAGGGGGCAGATACGCAGTATTTT	CASSVAQGADTQYF
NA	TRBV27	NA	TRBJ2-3	TGTGCCAGCAGTTTGGGGCAGGGTGCAGATACGCAGTATTTT	CASSLGQGADTQYF
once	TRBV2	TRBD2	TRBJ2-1	TGTGCCAGCAGTGAAACCGAACTAGCGGGGGGGCCGACGGGGTTCTTC	CASSETELAGGPTGFF
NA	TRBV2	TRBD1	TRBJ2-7	TGTGCCAGCAGAAGGGACAGAGCAGCTACCTACGAGCAGTACTTC	CASRRDRAATYEQYF
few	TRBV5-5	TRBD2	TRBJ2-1	TGTGCCAGCAGCTTGGCCTTGGCTAGCGGGACCCCCGGGGGGGGAAATGAGCAGTTCTTC	CASSLALASGTPGGGNEQFF
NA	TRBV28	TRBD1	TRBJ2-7	TGTGCCAGCAGTTGGGATGAGACAGGGCCCAACGAGCAGTACTTC	CASSWDETGPNEQYF
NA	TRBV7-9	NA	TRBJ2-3	TGTGCCAGCAGCTTATCCCCGGTTACTAGCACAGATACGCAGTATTTT	CASSLSPVTSTDTQYF
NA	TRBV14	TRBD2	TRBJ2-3	TGTGCCAGCAGCCCTAGCGGGAGGAGCACAGATACGCAGTATTTT	CASSPSGRSTDTQYF
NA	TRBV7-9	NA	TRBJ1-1	TGTGCCAGCAGCTTAGTTCCGGTTTCCGAAGCTTTCTTT	CASSLVPVSEAFF
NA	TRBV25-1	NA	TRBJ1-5	TGTGCCAGCAGTCAACAGGGATACGATCAGCCCCAGCATTTT	CASSQQGYDQPQHF
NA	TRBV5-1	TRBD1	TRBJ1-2	TGCGCCAGCAGCTCCGGGACAGGGAACTATGGCTACACCTTC	CASSSGTGNYGYTF
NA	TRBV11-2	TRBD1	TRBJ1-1	TGTGCCAGCAGCTTAAAGGGGGCGAGTACTGAAGCTTTCTTT	CASSLKGASTEAFF
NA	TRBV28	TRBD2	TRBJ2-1	TGTGCCAGCAGTGCGGGACTAGCGAGTTACAATGAGCAGTTCTTC	CASSAGLASYNEQFF
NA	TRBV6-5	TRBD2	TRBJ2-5	TGTGCCAGCATCCGGGGGGGGTTCCAAGAGACCCAGTACTTC	CASIRGGFQETQYF
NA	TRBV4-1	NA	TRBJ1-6	TGCGCCAGCAGCCAAGCTTTAGATTCACCCCTCCACTTT	CASSQALDSPLHF
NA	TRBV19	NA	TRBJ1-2	TGTGCCAGTACCTCCCCTAGGGGCTACACCTTC	CASTSPRGYTF
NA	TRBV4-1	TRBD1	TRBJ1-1	TGCGCCAGCAGCCAAGACGGGACAGGGGGGACTGAAGCTTTCTTT	CASSQDGTGGTEAFF
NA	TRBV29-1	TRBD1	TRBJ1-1	TGCAGCGTTCGGACAGGGCGGAACACTGAAGCTTTCTTT	CSVRTGRNTEAFF
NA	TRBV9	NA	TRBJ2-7	TGTGCCAGCAGCGTAGGTGGCGGGTTCTACGAGCAGTACTTC	CASSVGGGFYEQYF
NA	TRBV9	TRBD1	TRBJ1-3	TGTGCCAGCAGCGCCGGACAGGAAAGCTCTGGAAACACCATATATTTT	CASSAGQESSGNTIYF
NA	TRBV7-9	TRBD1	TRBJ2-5	TGTGCCAGCAGCTACTGGGGACAGGGCCAAGAGACCCAGTACTTC	CASSYWGQGQETQYF
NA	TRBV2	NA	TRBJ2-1	TGTGCCAGCAGAGTTGCGCCCCGAGGCGATGAGCAGTTCTTC	CASRVAPRGDEQFF
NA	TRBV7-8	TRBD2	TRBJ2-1	TGTGCCAGCAGCTTAGCACTCGGGAGGGGCGATGAGCAGTTCTTC	CASSLALGRGDEQFF
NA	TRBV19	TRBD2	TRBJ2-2	TGTGCCAGTAGTATTAACGGGGGGGCCGGGGAGCTGTTTTTT	CASSINGGAGELFF
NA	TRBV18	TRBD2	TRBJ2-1	TGTGCCAGCTCACTCGGACTAGCGGGAGTCGATGAGCAGTTCTTC	CASSLGLAGVDEQFF
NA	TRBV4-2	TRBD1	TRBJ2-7	TGTGCCAGCAGCCAAGAGGTATTGGGGACAGGTGAATGGTACTTC	CASSQEVLGTGEWYF
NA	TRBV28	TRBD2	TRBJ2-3	TGTGCCAGCAGTTACCCACCCCGACTAGCGCGAAGCACAGATACGCAGTATTTT	CASSYPPRLARSTDTQYF
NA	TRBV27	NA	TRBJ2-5	TGTGCCAGCACACGGAGAGGGCCCCAAGAGACCCAGTACTTC	CASTRRGPQETQYF
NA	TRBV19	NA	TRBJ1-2	TGTGCCAGTACTTCCGCCCTGACAGGTTCCTATGGCTACACCTTC	CASTSALTGSYGYTF
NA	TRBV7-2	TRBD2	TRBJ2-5	TGTGCCAGCAGCGCGCGGGAGTACCAAGAGACCCAGTACTTC	CASSAREYQETQYF
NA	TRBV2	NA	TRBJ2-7	TGTGCCAGTATCCCCGCGGGGTCAATCTACGAGCAGTACTTC	CASIPAGSIYEQYF
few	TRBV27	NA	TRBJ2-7	TGTGCCAGCAGTGGAAAAACGGGTCCCTACGAGCAGTACTTC	CASSGKTGPYEQYF